The rows below give T cell receptor beta chains drawn from one sample of a study of control samples from healthy donors and cancer patients. Sequenced by immunoSEQ multiplex PCR; TCRdb stores in-frame clones only, minus some. The sample includes 90,000 or so clones, roughly 80% of them seen just once. Sequencing was done on a sample of blood. These receptors were obtained from a young man in good health. CDR3s include the opening cysteine and the closing phenylalanine or tryptophan. Each record gives: J gene, V gene, clone size, D gene, CDR3 DNA, CDR3 protein. A D gene is named only where the DNA matches it firmly. Clone size is stated in some rows and not others, as once, few, many or a class when expanded.

j_call: TRBJ1-1
v_call: TRBV12-5
clone_size: .
d_call: TRBD1
cdr3_nt: TGTGCTAGTGGTTGGTTGGACAGGGGAACTGAAGCTTTCTTT
cdr3_aa: CASGWLDRGTEAFF

j_call: TRBJ1-5
v_call: TRBV7-9
clone_size: .
d_call: TRBD1
cdr3_nt: TGTGCCAGCAGCCCGGAGGGGACAGGGACGCCCCAGCATTTT
cdr3_aa: CASSPEGTGTPQHF

j_call: TRBJ2-3
v_call: TRBV19
clone_size: .
d_call: TRBD2
cdr3_nt: TGTGCCAGTAGTATCCGGGGGTTGACTAGCGGGGACACAGATACGCAGTATTTT
cdr3_aa: CASSIRGLTSGDTDTQYF

j_call: TRBJ1-1
v_call: TRBV6-1
clone_size: .
d_call: .
cdr3_nt: TGTGCCAGCAGTGAATTCAGAACAGGGATGTTTGAAGCTTTCTTT
cdr3_aa: CASSEFRTGMFEAFF

j_call: TRBJ2-2
v_call: TRBV6-5
clone_size: .
d_call: .
cdr3_nt: TGTGCCACCTTGGAGGGGCGAAGCACCGGGGAGCTGTTTTTT
cdr3_aa: CATLEGRSTGELFF

j_call: TRBJ2-1
v_call: TRBV18
clone_size: .
d_call: TRBD2
cdr3_nt: TGTGCCAGCTCACCAGGACTAGCGATAAACAATGAGCAGTTCTTC
cdr3_aa: CASSPGLAINNEQFF

j_call: TRBJ1-1
v_call: TRBV5-1
clone_size: .
d_call: TRBD1
cdr3_nt: TGCGCCAGCAGCTTGGACAGGGGAAACACTGAAGCTTTCTTT
cdr3_aa: CASSLDRGNTEAFF

j_call: TRBJ1-1
v_call: TRBV19
clone_size: .
d_call: .
cdr3_nt: TGTGCCAGTTCACGGTTAGGGTCGGGGAACACTGAAGCTTTCTTT
cdr3_aa: CASSRLGSGNTEAFF

j_call: TRBJ2-3
v_call: TRBV9
clone_size: .
d_call: .
cdr3_nt: TGTGCCAGCAGCGTCACTAACGGACTCCTTAGCACAGATACGCAGTATTTT
cdr3_aa: CASSVTNGLLSTDTQYF

j_call: TRBJ2-2
v_call: TRBV6-6
clone_size: .
d_call: .
cdr3_nt: TGTGCCAGCAGTTATTTGGAGGACACCGGGGAGCTGTTTTTT
cdr3_aa: CASSYLEDTGELFF

j_call: TRBJ2-7
v_call: TRBV27
clone_size: .
d_call: .
cdr3_nt: TGTGCCAGCAGTTTAAAGGTTCCTCGCGAGCAGTACTTC
cdr3_aa: CASSLKVPREQYF

j_call: TRBJ1-6
v_call: TRBV11-2
clone_size: .
d_call: .
cdr3_nt: TGTGCCAGCAGCTCGGGGACTGCGCATTCACCCCTCCACTTT
cdr3_aa: CASSSGTAHSPLHF

j_call: TRBJ2-3
v_call: TRBV5-1
clone_size: .
d_call: TRBD1
cdr3_nt: TGCGCCAGCAGCTGGGGGACAGGGGCGGCAGATACGCAGTATTTT
cdr3_aa: CASSWGTGAADTQYF

j_call: TRBJ1-5
v_call: TRBV6-2/TRBV6-3
clone_size: .
d_call: TRBD1
cdr3_nt: TGTGCCAGCAGTTACTCGTTGGACAGGCTAAATCAGCCCCAGCATTTT
cdr3_aa: CASSYSLDRLNQPQHF

j_call: TRBJ1-5
v_call: TRBV20-1
clone_size: .
d_call: .
cdr3_nt: TGCAGTGCTATTGATGGAAATCAGCCCCAGCATTTT
cdr3_aa: CSAIDGNQPQHF

j_call: TRBJ1-2
v_call: TRBV28
clone_size: .
d_call: .
cdr3_nt: TGTGCCAGCAGTTTGAGCGGGCGTGGGGCTAGCTATGGCTACACCTTC
cdr3_aa: CASSLSGRGASYGYTF

j_call: TRBJ2-1
v_call: TRBV11-2
clone_size: .
d_call: TRBD2
cdr3_nt: TGTGCCAGCAGCCCTAGGCCCCCCCTAGCGGGGGGGTTGGGTGAGCAGTTCTTC
cdr3_aa: CASSPRPPLAGGLGEQFF

j_call: TRBJ2-7
v_call: TRBV6-6
clone_size: .
d_call: .
cdr3_nt: TGTGCCAGCAGTTACGGACAGTCCTACGAGCAGTACTTC
cdr3_aa: CASSYGQSYEQYF

j_call: TRBJ2-3
v_call: TRBV19
clone_size: .
d_call: TRBD1
cdr3_nt: TGTGCCAGTAGATCGACAGGGTGGGGCACAGATACGCAGTATTTT
cdr3_aa: CASRSTGWGTDTQYF

j_call: TRBJ1-1
v_call: TRBV3-1/TRBV3-2
clone_size: .
d_call: .
cdr3_nt: TGTGCCAGCAGCCAACCGACAGAATTGAACACTGAAGCTTTCTTT
cdr3_aa: CASSQPTELNTEAFF

j_call: TRBJ2-7
v_call: TRBV7-8
clone_size: .
d_call: .
cdr3_nt: TGTGCCAGCAGACCGAGAGTGCGGGCTTCGGCCGAGCAGTACTTC
cdr3_aa: CASRPRVRASAEQYF

j_call: TRBJ1-1
v_call: TRBV25-1
clone_size: .
d_call: .
cdr3_nt: TGTGCCAGCAGTGATAACGGGGCAGGGCGGCACACTGAAGCTTTCTTT
cdr3_aa: CASSDNGAGRHTEAFF

j_call: TRBJ1-1
v_call: TRBV12-3/TRBV12-4
clone_size: once
d_call: TRBD1
cdr3_nt: TGTGCCAGCAGTTGGGACAGGGCGCCTGAAGCTTTCTTT
cdr3_aa: CASSWDRAPEAFF

j_call: TRBJ2-7
v_call: TRBV5-4
clone_size: few
d_call: TRBD1
cdr3_nt: TGTGCCAGCAGCTTGGCCTCCCACAGGGGGCGCGGAGGCGAGCAGTACTTC
cdr3_aa: CASSLASHRGRGGEQYF

j_call: TRBJ2-1
v_call: TRBV12-3/TRBV12-4
clone_size: .
d_call: .
cdr3_nt: TGTGCCAGCAGTTTAGGTGGAGGGCTTGAGCAGTTCTTC
cdr3_aa: CASSLGGGLEQFF

j_call: TRBJ1-5
v_call: TRBV19
clone_size: .
d_call: TRBD1
cdr3_nt: TGTGCCAGCCAGGACAGGGGTGGGGAACAGCCCCAGCATTTT
cdr3_aa: CASQDRGGEQPQHF

j_call: TRBJ1-2
v_call: TRBV6-5
clone_size: .
d_call: TRBD1
cdr3_nt: TGTGCCAGCAGGCGAGGGACAGACGCTAACTATGGCTACACCTTC
cdr3_aa: CASRRGTDANYGYTF

j_call: TRBJ2-5
v_call: TRBV11-2
clone_size: .
d_call: TRBD2
cdr3_nt: TGTGCCAGCAGCTTCGGGACTAGGTCTAACGAAGAGACCCAGTACTTC
cdr3_aa: CASSFGTRSNEETQYF

j_call: TRBJ2-3
v_call: TRBV10-3
clone_size: once
d_call: .
cdr3_nt: TGTGCCATCAGTGAGTCGGGGGGGCTTGGAGATACGCAGTATTTT
cdr3_aa: CAISESGGLGDTQYF

j_call: TRBJ2-1
v_call: TRBV4-2
clone_size: .
d_call: TRBD2
cdr3_nt: TGTGCCAGCAGCCCGGGACTAGCGGGGGGTTCCTACAATGAGCAGTTCTTC
cdr3_aa: CASSPGLAGGSYNEQFF

j_call: TRBJ2-6
v_call: TRBV5-6
clone_size: .
d_call: .
cdr3_nt: TGTGCCAGCAGCTCGAGTAGTGGGGCCAACGTCCTGACTTTC
cdr3_aa: CASSSSSGANVLTF

j_call: TRBJ2-3
v_call: TRBV24-1
clone_size: .
d_call: .
cdr3_nt: TGTGCCACCAGTGATTCAAGGTCAGGGGGGGGAGATACGCAGTATTTT
cdr3_aa: CATSDSRSGGGDTQYF

j_call: TRBJ2-3
v_call: TRBV3-1/TRBV3-2
clone_size: .
d_call: TRBD2
cdr3_nt: TGTGCCAGCAGCCAAGAGCTAGCGGGTATGTTCACAGATACGCAGTATTTT
cdr3_aa: CASSQELAGMFTDTQYF

j_call: TRBJ2-1
v_call: TRBV9
clone_size: few
d_call: TRBD2
cdr3_nt: TGTGCCAGCAGCGTAGGCCCTAGCGGGCTGTCCGAGAGTGAGCAGTTCTTC
cdr3_aa: CASSVGPSGLSESEQFF

j_call: TRBJ1-4
v_call: TRBV18
clone_size: .
d_call: .
cdr3_nt: TGTGCCAGCTCCAAGGCCCCGGGAGGGGCAACTAATGAAAAACTGTTTTTT
cdr3_aa: CASSKAPGGATNEKLFF

j_call: TRBJ2-3
v_call: TRBV5-5
clone_size: .
d_call: .
cdr3_nt: TGTGCCAGCAGCCCGGGGGCGGATACGCAGTATTTT
cdr3_aa: CASSPGADTQYF

j_call: TRBJ2-7
v_call: TRBV10-1
clone_size: few
d_call: .
cdr3_nt: TGCGCCAGCAGTGAGTCGGGAAACTCCTACGAGCAGTACTTC
cdr3_aa: CASSESGNSYEQYF

j_call: TRBJ2-3
v_call: TRBV29-1
clone_size: .
d_call: TRBD2
cdr3_nt: TGCAGCGTTGAAGATAGCGGGGGGCCTGATACGCAGTATTTT
cdr3_aa: CSVEDSGGPDTQYF

j_call: TRBJ2-1
v_call: TRBV29-1
clone_size: once
d_call: TRBD2
cdr3_nt: TGCAGCGTCCACCCTAGCGGGGGGAAATACAATGAGCAGTTCTTC
cdr3_aa: CSVHPSGGKYNEQFF

j_call: TRBJ1-1
v_call: TRBV29-1
clone_size: .
d_call: .
cdr3_nt: TGCAGCGTTGTTCGGGGGGAGGCGACTGAAGCTTTCTTT
cdr3_aa: CSVVRGEATEAFF

j_call: TRBJ1-4
v_call: TRBV2
clone_size: .
d_call: TRBD1
cdr3_nt: TGTGCCAGCAGTGATTTGACAGGGGGGGAAAAACTGTTTTTT
cdr3_aa: CASSDLTGGEKLFF

j_call: TRBJ2-3
v_call: TRBV7-9
clone_size: .
d_call: TRBD2
cdr3_nt: TGTGCCAGCAGCTTGTGGACTAGTAGTCAAGATACGCAGTATTTT
cdr3_aa: CASSLWTSSQDTQYF

j_call: TRBJ1-1
v_call: TRBV30
clone_size: .
d_call: .
cdr3_nt: TGTGCCTGGAGTGTACAGGGTCTAACTGAAGCTTTCTTT
cdr3_aa: CAWSVQGLTEAFF

j_call: TRBJ2-1
v_call: TRBV6-5
clone_size: .
d_call: .
cdr3_nt: TGTGCCAGCAGATACGTTACAGAGGGCAATGAGCAGTTCTTC
cdr3_aa: CASRYVTEGNEQFF

j_call: TRBJ2-2
v_call: TRBV9
clone_size: .
d_call: TRBD1
cdr3_nt: TGTGCCAGCAGCTTACAGGGGACGACCGGGGAGCTGTTTTTT
cdr3_aa: CASSLQGTTGELFF